The T cell receptor (beta chain) described here comes from a study of shared clonotypes between healthy human individuals. Whole-study findings and limits: A small donor pool kept down the genetic and exposure-history diversity that was represented.

Study processing details: ImmunoSEQ output lacked quality scores and full-length reads, limiting matched filtering. Here immunoSEQ multiplex PCR was the method, and the copy in TCRdb shows in-frame clones only, minus some. The V and J calls and clone size are taken from that table; D and trimming were inferred from the DNA. The repertoire holds some 2,100,000 clones, about 94% seen once, with approximately 0.13% in the top ten. A word on this clone: What it recognizes is unknown.

Splitting of CD4+ cells produced CD45RA+ naive and CD45RA-negative memory subsets. Trimming took 4 bases from V and 2 from J, leaving 17 bases between them. Per germline, CDR1 KGHSH and CDR2 LQKENI. This CDR3 region has 17 residues. J is TRBJ2-2 and V is TRBV18, with D possibly matching TRBD1 (5 bases). Sequencing was performed on naive CD4+ T cells sorted from blood. Subset described: CD45RA+ positively selected. The sequence came from a man younger than 35 in good health. CDR3 bases: TGTGCCAGCTCACTACGGACATCGATTAGAAACACCGGGGAGCTGTTTTTT. Translating it yields CASSLRTSIRNTGELFF. The complete variable domain, with remaining parts taken from reference TRBV18 and TRBJ2-2, reads NAGVMQNPRHLVRRRGQEARLRCSPMKGHSHVYWYRQLPEEGLKFMVYLQKENIIDESGMPKERFSAEFPKEGPSILRIQQVVRGDSAAYFCASSLRTSIRNTGELFFGEGSRLTVL.